The subject of this entry is one T cell receptor beta chain. It lacks a known antigen. Base qualities are not provided; no much larger clone lies one nucleotide away. These data are taken from a study of immunodeficiency (dated by TCRdb to between 2019 and 2020). Background for the entire study: Repertoire analysis was performed to search for VDJ recombination defects and oligoclonality. Results the study describes overall, beyond this receptor: In the entropy comparisons of patients against healthy controls, patients were shown as n=3 (open circles), and an effect of thymic development was suggested only as a possibility. Based on top-100 and total clonotype frequencies, severe oligoclonality was found in patient CD8+ T cells but not in patient CD4+ T cells. Patient CD8+ T cells showed restricted TRB V-J pairing and lower productive entropy than control CD8+ T cells.

Before TCR sequencing, CD3+CD8+ T cells were sorted from fresh PBMCs. Genomic DNA was isolated using the QIAamp DNA Blood Mini Kit and then sent out for immunoSEQ repertoire analysis. A standard quantity of genomic DNA template was used for amplification of CDR3 regions by multiplex PCR. PCR products were sequenced on an Illumina platform. Concerning the study's data processing: Sequences were aligned to a reference, with V, D and J gene definitions taken from IMGT. To eliminate PCR and sequencing errors, a nearest-neighbor clustering algorithm combined closely related sequences. V, D and J usage was analyzed in productive unique and total sequences using ImmunoSEQ Analyzer tools and R version 3.6.1. TCRdb holds this immuneACCESS table with in-frame rearrangements only. Some clones are missing; in checked studies, unresolved V genes explain under half, and the rest has no known cause. The D gene and trimming were derived from the DNA, and the V and J assignments and clone size from that table. The sample yields around 3,400 clones; approximately 90% were counted once. Around 12% of the sample rests with the top ten.

Between the V and J ends, shortened by 1 base and 7 bases respectively, the junction contains 12 bases. Spanning cysteine to phenylalanine, the CDR3 consists of 15 amino acids. Here the CDR3 DNA is all that survives: 45 bases in frame from base 1. The germline V gene gives CDR1 as SGHTS and CDR2 as YDEGEE. Here the chain combines TRBV5-8 and TRBJ1-6; the D segment cannot be called with confidence. The material sequenced was CD8+ T cells from blood. This sequence originates from a human donor in good health. The CDR3 region: CASSLNGNSNSPLHF. DNA sequence: TGTGCCAGCAGCTTGAACGGGAATTCAAATTCACCCCTCCACTTT.